Presented here are 8 T cell receptor beta chains from one specimen sequenced in a study of T cell responses to AZD1222 COVID-19 vaccine. Measured with immunoSEQ multiplex PCR; TCRdb has only the in-frame clones, and not every one. The repertoire consists of fewer than 85,000 clones, with roughly 89% occurring once and the leading ten covering 9.3%. Material: peripheral blood, obtained 28 days after the second AZD1222 dose. Receptors were obtained from an adult who received the AZD1222 COVID-19 vaccine.

CDR3 nucleotides: TGTGCCAGCAGCTTAGCGCTATCGGGGGCAGGAGAAAAACTGTTTTTT. Protein: CASSLALSGAGEKLFF. The chain carries TRBV7-6 and TRBJ1-4; D may be TRBD1 (6 bases). V was clipped by 0 bases and J by 8 bases, with 16 bases between them. This CDR3 is built from 16 residues. Per germline, CDR1 SGHVS and CDR2 FNYEAQ.

This clone came up once. The chain carries TRBV5-1 and TRBJ1-1; 12 bases are a match to TRBD1. The CDR3 is 16 residues long. Trimming took 4 bases from V and 4 from J; bases not matched to a gene: 8. Germline values: CDR1 SGHRS, CDR2 YFSETQ. Written as DNA, the CDR3 is TGCGCCAGCAGCCCCTTGGGACAGGGGGCGGGCACTGAAGCTTTCTTT. Translated: CASSPLGQGAGTEAFF.

This clone was observed once. J is TRBJ2-1 and V is TRBV28, with TRBD2 matching 8 bases. The CDR3 spans 16 residues. Germline V gene data show CDR1 as MDHEN and CDR2 as SYDVKM. Unmatched junction bases numbered 11, after V lost 10 bases and J lost 0 bases. The DNA for the CDR3 is TGTGCCAACTCTCAAGCGGGAGCGGCCTCCTACAATGAGCAGTTCTTC. As protein: CANSQAGAASYNEQFF.

In its sample, this clone was seen once. This chain joins TRBV5-1 and TRBJ2-7; either TRBD1 or TRBD2 may fit D (5 bases each). V was cut by 5 bases and J by 5 bases, with 20 bases left in between. Germline CDR1 reads SGHRS; CDR2 reads YFSETQ. The CDR3 sequence is 15 residues long. DNA for the CDR3: TGCGCCAGCAGTCCGGGACCCAGGATCTTGGACGAGCAGTACTTC. It codes for CASSPGPRILDEQYF.

The CDR3 spells CASSLDTSGAYNEQFF. As DNA, the CDR3 is TGTGCCAGCAGCTTGGATACTAGCGGGGCGTACAATGAGCAGTTCTTC. J is TRBJ2-1 and V is TRBV5-4, with 10 bases matching TRBD2. V dropped 0 bases and J dropped 4; count of bases not matched to a gene: 4. The germline gives CDR1 SGHNT, CDR2 YYREEE (reference sequence). This CDR3 has 16 amino acids. The full variable domain, rest sourced from reference TRBV5-4 and TRBJ2-1, is ETGVTQSPTHLIKTRGQQVTLRCSSQSGHNTVSWYQQALGQGPQFIFQYYREEENGRGNFPPRFSGLQFPNYSSELNVNALELDDSALYLCASSLDTSGAYNEQFFGPGTRLTVL.

This clone was picked up one time. This chain connects TRBV30 to TRBJ1-6, with D perhaps TRBD1 (6 bases). Germline assignment: CDR1 GTSNPN and CDR2 SVGIG (reference sequence). Trimming stripped 2 bases from V and 8 bases from J, with 19 bases between. This CDR3 region has 16 residues. For the CDR3, the DNA is TGTGCCTGGAGTACCCCCGGCCAGGGGAACGATTCACCCCTCCACTTT. This sequence encodes CAWSTPGQGNDSPLHF.

The J gene is TRBJ1-5, the V gene TRBV28, with a tentative D call TRBD1 (5 bases). The ends were cut back, 7 bases at V and 1 base at J, with 14 bases in the middle. Per germline, CDR1 MDHEN and CDR2 SYDVKM. The CDR3 is 15 residues long. The CDR3 loop reads CASTRGGGSNQPQHF. Written as DNA, the CDR3 is TGTGCCAGCACCCGCGGGGGGGGGAGCAATCAGCCCCAGCATTTT.

This rearrangement joins TRBV9 to TRBJ2-3; D call uncertain. The CDR3 is 14 residues long. Germline values: CDR1 SGDLS, CDR2 YYNGEE. The germline V and J ends were trimmed by 0 bases and 0 bases, with 5 bases remaining between them. CDR3 region: CASSVARSTDTQYF. The CDR3 nucleotides are TGTGCCAGCAGCGTAGCTAGGAGCACAGATACGCAGTATTTT. Looking up the rest from reference TRBV9 and TRBJ2-3 gives the full variable domain: DSGVTQTPKHLITATGQRVTLRCSPRSGDLSVYWYQQSLDQGLQFLIQYYNGEERAKGNILERFSAQQFPDLHSELNLSSLELGDSALYFCASSVARSTDTQYFGPGTRLTVL.